The 25 T cell receptor beta chains given below trace back to one sample, sequenced in a study of beta chain features in type 1 diabetes. Reverse transcribing all isolated RNA meant expressed TCRB transcripts were sequenced. Method: immunoSEQ multiplex PCR; TCRdb's copy keeps in-frame clones and lacks some. This table holds hundreds of thousands of clones, 10% to 15% found once. The sequenced sample consisted of naive CD4+ T cells from blood. The receptors shown here come from a man aged 18 to 29 in good health.

This clone was counted once. The CDR3 reads CASSQEIRSNQPQHF. CDR3 DNA sequence: TGCGCCAGCAGCCAAGAAATCCGTAGCAATCAGCCCCAGCATTTT. V gene TRBV4-3 combines with J gene TRBJ1-5; D is unresolved. Per germline, CDR1 LGHNA and CDR2 YSLEER. The CDR3 sequence is 15 residues long. The V and J ends lost 0 bases and 0 bases respectively, with 6 bases between them.

This clone was seen more than once but under ten times. V gene TRBV7-2 combines with J gene TRBJ1-2; 11 nucleotides agree with TRBD1. From germline, CDR1 is SGHTA and CDR2 FQGNSA. The CDR3 is 14 amino acids. Unmatched junction bases numbered 3, after V lost 1 base and J lost 8 bases. The CDR3 nucleotides read TGTGCCAGCAGCTTAGTCGGGACAGGGGGAGGCTACACCTTC. This sequence encodes CASSLVGTGGGYTF.

The V call is TRBV28, the J call TRBJ2-1, with 7 nucleotides matching TRBD2. This CDR3 region has 15 residues. CDR1 and CDR2 from the germline V gene are MDHEN and SYDVKM. V dropped 3 bases and J dropped 1; count of bases not matched to a gene: 3. CDR3 in amino acids: CASSLWRGSYNEQFF. The CDR3 nucleotides are TGTGCCAGCAGTTTGTGGCGGGGGTCCTACAATGAGCAGTTCTTC.

This clone appeared a few times. The chain has TRBV7-2 and TRBJ2-2; D gene ambiguous. Germline V gene data show CDR1 as SGHTA and CDR2 as FQGNSA. This CDR3 is built from 15 residues. V was clipped by 1 base and J by 1 base, with 7 bases between them. CDR3: CASSLVVRNTGELFF. CDR3 coding DNA: TGTGCCAGCAGCTTAGTTGTTAGGAACACCGGGGAGCTGTTTTTT.

This clone was observed a few times. V is TRBV11-2 and J is TRBJ2-1, with 7 nucleotides matching TRBD2. Trimming at V came to 2 bases and at J to 4 bases, leaving 5 bases not matched to a gene. CDR1 SGHAT and CDR2 FQNNGV come from the germline V gene. The CDR3 sequence is 15 residues long. The CDR3 DNA sequence: TGTGCCAGCAGCTTACCACTAGCGAGATACAATGAGCAGTTCTTC. Protein product: CASSLPLARYNEQFF.

This clone has more than one count but fewer than ten. The rearrangement uses TRBV4-1 and TRBJ2-3; TRBD2 matches 10 bases. Germline assignment: CDR1 MGHRA and CDR2 YSYEKL. The J segment lost 5 bases and the V segment lost 0 bases, leaving 2 bases of the junction unmatched. This CDR3 region has 15 residues. The CDR3, as DNA: TGCGCCAGCAGCCAAGATGGGACTAGCGTAGATACGCAGTATTTT. Protein: CASSQDGTSVDTQYF.

The chain recombines TRBV9 with TRBJ1-1, with D perhaps matching TRBD1 (6 bases). There are 15 residues in the CDR3. The germline V gene has CDR1 SGDLS and CDR2 YYNGEE. V lost 3 bases and J 4 bases, leaving 16 bases between the germline ends. The CDR3 is CASSAHRDIFTEAFF. The CDR3 region has the DNA TGTGCCAGCAGCGCCCACCGGGACATTTTCACTGAAGCTTTCTTT.

The rearrangement joins TRBV30 to TRBJ2-7; a weak D match, TRBD1 (6 bases). Germline loops: CDR1 GTSNPN, CDR2 SVGIG (reference sequence). V was clipped by 8 bases and J by 1 base, with 12 bases between them. The CDR3 runs 12 residues. The CDR3 coding sequence is TGTGCCGGTAGGACAGAATCCTACGAGCAGTACTTC. Translating it yields CAGRTESYEQYF.

The chain recombines TRBV29-1 with TRBJ2-3; 8 nucleotides match TRBD1. This CDR3 is built from 14 residues. V shed 6 bases, J shed 1 base, and the junction held 6 bases outside the gene matches. CDR1 SQVTM and CDR2 ANQGSEA come from the germline V gene. CDR3 sequence: CSVDREVGTDTQYF. The DNA for the CDR3 is TGCAGCGTGGACAGGGAAGTGGGCACAGATACGCAGTATTTT.

This clone was counted a few times. CDR3 in amino acids: CATSMRDGRAGEFF. CDR3 DNA: TGTGCCACCAGCATGAGGGATGGTCGGGCGGGTGAGTTCTTC. The gene calls are TRBV15 and TRBJ2-1, with a weak D call TRBD2 (5 bases). Between the trimmed V and J ends, which lost 4 bases and 14 bases, there was a span of 21 bases. Per the germline V gene, CDR1 is LNHNV and CDR2 is YYDKDF (reference sequence). The CDR3 loop spans 14 amino acids. Looking up the rest from reference TRBV15 and TRBJ2-1 gives the full variable domain: DAMVIQNPRYQVTQFGKPVTLSCSQTLNHNVMYWYQQKSSQAPKLLFHYYDKDFNNEADTPDNFQSRRPNTSFCFLDIRSPGLGDTAMYLCATSMRDGRAGEFFGPGTRLTVL.

V and J are TRBV19 and TRBJ2-5, with D unclear. CDR3 length equals 11 residues. V dropped 6 bases and J dropped 3 bases, with 5 bases sitting between them. Germline-derived CDR1 and CDR2 are LNHDA and SQIVND (reference sequence). This CDR3 is CASRREETQYF. CDR3 DNA sequence: TGTGCCAGTAGGAGAGAAGAGACCCAGTACTTC.

The chain combines TRBV6-5 with TRBJ1-1, with unresolved D. This CDR3 has 15 residues. Germline loops: CDR1 MNHEY, CDR2 SVGAGI. V shed 0 bases and J shed 4 bases, with 12 bases lying between them. CDR3 in DNA: TGTGCCAGCAGTTACTCGTTACGGTATGCCACTGAAGCTTTCTTT. It codes for CASSYSLRYATEAFF.

The chain is built from TRBV5-6 and TRBJ2-3; a weak D match, TRBD1 (5 bases). Trimming pared 4 bases from V and 2 bases from J, leaving 17 bases between. CDR1 is SGHDT and CDR2 is YYEEEE in the germline V gene. The CDR3 runs 16 residues. The CDR3 DNA follows: TGTGCCAGCAGCGTAGGAAGAGACAGAAACACAGATACGCAGTATTTT. This codes for CASSVGRDRNTDTQYF. Supplemented by reference TRBV5-6 and TRBJ2-3, the full variable domain reads DAGVTQSPTHLIKTRGQQVTLRCSPKSGHDTVSWYQQALGQGPQFIFQYYEEEERQRGNFPDRFSGHQFPNYSSELNVNALLLGDSALYLCASSVGRDRNTDTQYFGPGTRLTVL.

This clone was picked up a small number of times. V and J are TRBV5-1 and TRBJ2-2; 8 nucleotides match TRBD1. The trim removed 4 bases at V and 0 bases at J, leaving 5 bases unmatched. Germline-derived CDR1 and CDR2 are SGHRS and YFSETQ. This CDR3 region has 16 residues. This CDR3 reads CASSPRGLPNTGELFF. The CDR3 DNA sequence: TGCGCCAGCAGCCCCAGGGGGCTCCCGAACACCGGGGAGCTGTTTTTT.

In nucleotides, the CDR3 is TGTGCCTGGAGTGTCCAGGGTGAAAAACTGTTTTTT. Its protein is CAWSVQGEKLFF. J is TRBJ1-4 and V is TRBV30; D perhaps matches TRBD1 (5 bases). With 0 bases removed from V and 7 bases from J, the gap between germline ends came to 6 bases. This CDR3 has 12 amino acids. Germline assignment: CDR1 GTSNPN and CDR2 SVGIG (reference sequence).

V usage is TRBV4-3 and J usage is TRBJ1-2; a weak D match, TRBD1 (5 bases). Germline values: CDR1 LGHNA, CDR2 YSLEER. The CDR3 loop spans 16 amino acids. The V end lost 4 bases, the J end lost 4 bases, and 19 bases lay between the germline ends. The CDR3 sequence is CASSRNRMPRLYGYTF. The CDR3 coding sequence is TGCGCCAGCAGCCGTAACAGGATGCCGCGACTCTATGGCTACACCTTC.

The chain couples TRBV6-5 to TRBJ2-5; maybe TRBD2 (6 bases). The germline V and J ends were trimmed by 1 base and 3 bases, with 15 bases remaining between them. In germline, CDR1 is MNHEY, CDR2 SVGAGI. The CDR3 loop spans 16 amino acids. CDR3 bases: TGTGCCAGCAGTTACTACCTTCTGGCTAGCGAAGAGACCCAGTACTTC. This sequence encodes CASSYYLLASEETQYF.

This sequence joins TRBV6-5 and TRBJ1-1, with D tentatively TRBD1 (5 bases). V lost 5 bases and J lost 6, with 13 bases in between. CDR3 size: 13 residues. Germline V lookup: CDR1 MNHEY, CDR2 SVGAGI. The CDR3 nucleotides read TGTGCCAGCAGTGATGGGGGGAGACCTGAAGCTTTCTTT. Translated, it gives CASSDGGRPEAFF.

This chain connects TRBV5-1 to TRBJ1-1; a possible D gene is TRBD1 (5 bases). CDR1 and CDR2 (germline): SGHRS, YFSETQ. Trimming took 0 bases from V and 6 from J, leaving 9 bases between them. This CDR3 comprises 13 residues. The CDR3 loop is CASSLAAGAEAFF. CDR3 nucleotide sequence: TGCGCCAGCAGCTTGGCGGCGGGGGCTGAAGCTTTCTTT.

This clone has more than one count but fewer than ten. The rearrangement joins TRBV4-3 to TRBJ2-7; D might be TRBD2 (5 bases). The CDR3 consists of 16 residues. With 3 bases removed from V and 4 bases from J, the gap between germline ends came to 19 bases. Germline lookup yields CDR1 LGHNA and CDR2 YSLEER. The chain's CDR3 is CASSQSERGTWYEQYF. In DNA, the CDR3 is TGCGCCAGCAGCCAGTCCGAACGGGGAACCTGGTACGAGCAGTACTTC.

This clone was picked up one time. The CDR3 region has the DNA TGTGCCAGCAGCTTAGCTAGCGGGAGGGATACGCAGTATTTT. It codes for CASSLASGRDTQYF. V gene TRBV7-8 combines with J gene TRBJ2-3, with 10 positions matching TRBD2. The germline CDR1 and CDR2 sequences are SGHVS and FQNEAQ. V was pared by 0 bases and J by 6 bases, with 0 bases of the junction left unmatched. The CDR3 consists of 14 residues.

This clone appeared a few times. The rearrangement joins TRBV9 to TRBJ2-5, with 9 positions matching TRBD2. Per the germline V gene, CDR1 is SGDLS and CDR2 is YYNGEE. The V and J ends lost 3 bases and 1 base, in that order; junction bases with no gene match: 4. There are 15 residues in the CDR3. The CDR3 DNA reads as TGTGCCAGCAGCGGTAGCGGGGGCCCCCAAGAGACCCAGTACTTC. As protein: CASSGSGGPQETQYF.

V gene TRBV7-9 combines with J gene TRBJ2-3; TRBD1 aligns across 9 bases. The CDR3 contains 16 residues. J was trimmed by 6 bases and V by 2 bases; bases with no gene match: 9. Germline V lookup: CDR1 SEHNR, CDR2 FQNEAQ (reference sequence). CDR3 region: CASSLPGQGAGDTQYF. For the CDR3, the DNA is TGTGCCAGCAGCTTACCGGGACAGGGTGCGGGGGATACGCAGTATTTT. The full variable domain, with the rest looked up from reference TRBV7-9 and TRBJ2-3, is DTGVSQNPRHKITKRGQNVTFRCDPISEHNRLYWYRQTLGQGPEFLTYFQNEAQLEKSRLLSDRFSAERPKGSFSTLEIQRTEQGDSAMYLCASSLPGQGAGDTQYFGPGTRLTVL.

The chain couples TRBV4-1 to TRBJ2-7; 9 bases map to TRBD1. Per the germline V gene, CDR1 is MGHRA and CDR2 is YSYEKL. V gave up 4 bases and J gave up 4 bases; unmatched junction bases: 11. This CDR3 has 16 amino acids. The CDR3 here is CASSLRGGTGSYEQYF. CDR3 bases: TGCGCCAGCAGCCTCCGTGGCGGGACAGGGTCTTACGAGCAGTACTTC.

This chain joins TRBV7-2 and TRBJ2-1; 8 positions match TRBD2. This CDR3 has 15 residues. CDR1 and CDR2 from the germline V gene are SGHTA and FQGNSA. Unmatched junction bases numbered 10, after V lost 5 bases and J lost 7 bases. CDR3 coding DNA: TGTGCCAGCAGCGTATCGGGGGGGGCAGAAAATGAGCAGTTCTTC. Translated: CASSVSGGAENEQFF.